This T cell receptor beta chain is from a study of T cell repertoires in cytomegalovirus infection. Germline V CDR1 and CDR2: DFQATT, SNEGSKA (reference sequence). This CDR3 has 19 amino acids. V lost 5 bases and J 2 bases, leaving 29 bases between the germline ends. TCRdb processed the reads anew with MiXCR; each CDR3 protein has one entry. The sample contains over 300,000 distinct CDR3 sequences, about 17% of which appear only once. The V call is TRBV20-1, the J call TRBJ2-3, with a tentative D call TRBD1 (5 bases). The clonotype originates from a human donor in good health (CMV status not recorded). Some clones in this sample may be carry-over from other donors' samples. The sample comprised PBMCs. The CDR3 bases are TGCAGTGCTGAGCACAATCGACTGACTGACAGCCGATACACAGATACGCAGTATTTT. This encodes CSAEHNRLTDSRYTDTQYF.